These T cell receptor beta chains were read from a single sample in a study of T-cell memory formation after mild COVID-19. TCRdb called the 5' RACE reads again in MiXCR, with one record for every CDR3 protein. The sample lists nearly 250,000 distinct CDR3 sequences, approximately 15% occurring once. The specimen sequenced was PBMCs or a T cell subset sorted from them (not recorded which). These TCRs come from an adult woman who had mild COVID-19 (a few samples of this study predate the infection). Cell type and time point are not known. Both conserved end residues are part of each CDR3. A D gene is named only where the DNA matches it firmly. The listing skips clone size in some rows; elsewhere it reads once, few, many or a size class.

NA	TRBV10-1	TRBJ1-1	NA	CASSPQGKGVTEAFF	TGCGCCAGCAGTCCGCAGGGGAAGGGAGTAACTGAAGCTTTCTTT
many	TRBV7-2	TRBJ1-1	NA	CASSPQGGRETEAFF	TGTGCCAGCAGCCCACAAGGGGGTCGGGAGACTGAAGCTTTCTTT
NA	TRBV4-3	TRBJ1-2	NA	CASSQENSYGYTF	TGCGCCAGCAGCCAAGAGAACAGCTATGGCTACACCTTC
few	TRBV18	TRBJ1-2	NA	CASSPGDTVLGYTF	TGTGCCAGCTCACCAGGGGACACCGTTCTTGGCTACACCTTC
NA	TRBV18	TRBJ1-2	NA	CASSPLDLANGYTF	TGTGCCAGCTCACCACTGGACCTAGCCAATGGCTACACCTTC
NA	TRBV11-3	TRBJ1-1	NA	CASSYKTPGTEAFF	TGTGCCAGCAGCTATAAAACCCCCGGGACTGAAGCTTTCTTT
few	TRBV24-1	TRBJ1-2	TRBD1	CATSDTGGVRGYTF	TGTGCCACCAGTGACACAGGGGGGGTACGTGGCTACACCTTC
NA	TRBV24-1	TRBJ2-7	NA	CATSDPTRVEQYF	TGTGCCACCAGTGATCCGACACGAGTGGAGCAGTACTTC
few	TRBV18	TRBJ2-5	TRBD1	CASLQGQGETQYF	TGTGCCAGCCTCCAGGGACAGGGAGAGACCCAGTACTTC
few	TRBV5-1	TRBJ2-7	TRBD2	CASSLLLAPSTYEQYF	TGCGCCAGCAGCCTGCTACTAGCGCCCAGTACCTACGAGCAGTACTTC
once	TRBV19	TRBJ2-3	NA	CASSIRSTQYF	TGTGCCAGTAGTATTCGGAGTACGCAGTATTTT
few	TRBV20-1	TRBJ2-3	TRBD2	CSARGETSGRTDTQYF	TGCAGTGCTAGAGGCGAGACTAGCGGGAGGACAGATACGCAGTATTTT
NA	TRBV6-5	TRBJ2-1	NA	CASTQRTYNEQFF	TGTGCCAGCACCCAGCGGACATACAATGAGCAGTTCTTC
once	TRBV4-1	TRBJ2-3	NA	CASRQVSLVGDTQYF	TGCGCCAGCAGACAAGTTTCACTAGTCGGCGATACGCAGTATTTT
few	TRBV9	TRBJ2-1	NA	CASSVGASSYNEQFF	TGTGCCAGCAGCGTAGGGGCTAGCTCCTACAATGAGCAGTTCTTC
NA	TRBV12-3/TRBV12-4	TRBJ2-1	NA	CASSLGYEQFF	TGTGCCAGCAGTTTAGGGTATGAGCAGTTCTTC
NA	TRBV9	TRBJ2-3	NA	CASSSTRTDTQYF	TGTGCCAGCAGCTCGACTAGAACAGATACGCAGTATTTT
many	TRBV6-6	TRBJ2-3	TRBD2	CASSYSHAGGTDTQYF	TGTGCCAGCAGTTACTCGCATGCGGGGGGAACAGATACGCAGTATTTT